This T cell receptor (beta chain) is drawn from a study of blood T cell repertoires in COVID-19. The wider study: The cDNA or gDNA used as material had been derived from T cells, B-cell-depleted T cells, or PBMCs.

The table came from immunoSEQ multiplex PCR; TCRdb's copy has only in-frame clones and leaves some out. This sample has about 530,000 clones, with about 89% found just once. A Seattle source enrolled patients during active infection and followed them longitudinally. The CDR3 sequence is 15 residues long. The germline gives CDR1 MNHEY, CDR2 SMNVEV (reference sequence). Germline trimming cut 6 bases from V and 0 bases from J; bases unmatched to any gene: 7. The genes are TRBV27 and TRBJ2-7; 8 positions agree with TRBD1. The material sequenced was peripheral blood. This receptor was obtained from a woman in her forties or fifties with COVID-19, enrolled during active disease. CDR3 DNA: TGTGCCAGCAGACACAGGACAGGGACCTCCTACGAGCAGTACTTC. Its translation is CASRHRTGTSYEQYF.